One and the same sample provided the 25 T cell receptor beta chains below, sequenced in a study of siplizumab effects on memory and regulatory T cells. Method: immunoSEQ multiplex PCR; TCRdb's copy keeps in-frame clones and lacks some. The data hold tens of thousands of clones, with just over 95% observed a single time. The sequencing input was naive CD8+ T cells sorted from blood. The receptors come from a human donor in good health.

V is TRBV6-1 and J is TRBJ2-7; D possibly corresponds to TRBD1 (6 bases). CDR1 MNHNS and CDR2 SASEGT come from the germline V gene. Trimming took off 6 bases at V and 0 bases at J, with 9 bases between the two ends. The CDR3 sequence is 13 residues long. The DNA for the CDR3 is TGTGCCAGCAGCCTGACAGGCTCCTACGAGCAGTACTTC. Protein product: CASSLTGSYEQYF.

CDR3 nucleotide sequence: TGTGCCAGCAGCCCCCCGGGACACGCGAACACCGGGGAGCTGTTTTTT. Translating it yields CASSPPGHANTGELFF. This chain links TRBV27 with TRBJ2-2; a possible D gene is TRBD1 (6 bases). The CDR3 runs to 16 residues. The V gene lost 6 bases and the J gene lost 0 bases, with 14 bases spanning the gap. The germline CDR1 and CDR2 sequences are MNHEY and SMNVEV (reference sequence).

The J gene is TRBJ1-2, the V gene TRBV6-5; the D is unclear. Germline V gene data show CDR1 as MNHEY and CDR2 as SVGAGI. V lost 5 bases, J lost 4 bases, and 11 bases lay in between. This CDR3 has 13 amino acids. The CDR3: CASSEAISYGYTF. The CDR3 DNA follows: TGTGCCAGCAGTGAAGCTATCAGCTATGGCTACACCTTC.

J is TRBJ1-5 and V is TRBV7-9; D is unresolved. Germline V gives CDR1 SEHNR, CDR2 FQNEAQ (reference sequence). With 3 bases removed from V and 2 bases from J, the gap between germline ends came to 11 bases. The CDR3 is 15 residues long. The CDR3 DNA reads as TGTGCCAGCAGCTTCGCGGGTATCGGCAATCAGCCCCAGCATTTT. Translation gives CASSFAGIGNQPQHF.

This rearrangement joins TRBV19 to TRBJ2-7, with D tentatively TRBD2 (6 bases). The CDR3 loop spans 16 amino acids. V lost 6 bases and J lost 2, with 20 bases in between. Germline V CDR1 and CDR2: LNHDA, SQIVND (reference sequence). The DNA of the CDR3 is TGTGCCAGTAGAGTACGGGGGTCTGACATGGCCTACGAGCAGTACTTC. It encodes CASRVRGSDMAYEQYF.

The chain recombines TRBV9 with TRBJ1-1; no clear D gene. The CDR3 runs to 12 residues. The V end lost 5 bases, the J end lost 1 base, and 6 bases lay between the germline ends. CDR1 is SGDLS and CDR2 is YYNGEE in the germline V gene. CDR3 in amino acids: CASSDQNTEAFF. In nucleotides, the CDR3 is TGTGCCAGCAGTGACCAGAACACTGAAGCTTTCTTT. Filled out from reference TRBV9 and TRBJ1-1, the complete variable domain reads DSGVTQTPKHLITATGQRVTLRCSPRSGDLSVYWYQQSLDQGLQFLIQYYNGEERAKGNILERFSAQQFPDLHSELNLSSLELGDSALYFCASSDQNTEAFFGQGTRLTVV.

The CDR3 loop is CSVAWGQGYEQYF. The DNA of the CDR3 is TGCAGCGTTGCGTGGGGACAGGGATACGAGCAGTACTTC. This chain connects TRBV29-1 to TRBJ2-7, with 9 positions matching TRBD1. Germline CDR1 SQVTM, CDR2 ANQGSEA. V gave up 4 bases and J gave up 4 bases; unmatched junction bases: 5. This CDR3 contains 13 residues.

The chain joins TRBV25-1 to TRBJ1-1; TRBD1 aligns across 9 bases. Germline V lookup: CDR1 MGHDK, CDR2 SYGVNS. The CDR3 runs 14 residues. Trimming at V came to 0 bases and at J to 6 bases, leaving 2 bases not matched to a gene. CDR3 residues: CASSEYGDRAEAFF. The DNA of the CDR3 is TGTGCCAGCAGTGAATACGGGGACAGGGCTGAAGCTTTCTTT.

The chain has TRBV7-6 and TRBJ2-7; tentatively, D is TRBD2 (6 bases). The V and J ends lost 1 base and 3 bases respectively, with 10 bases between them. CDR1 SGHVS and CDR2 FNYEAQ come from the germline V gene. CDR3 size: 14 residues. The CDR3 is CASSLGGTYYEQYF. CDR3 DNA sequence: TGTGCCAGCAGCTTAGGGGGGACTTACTACGAGCAGTACTTC.

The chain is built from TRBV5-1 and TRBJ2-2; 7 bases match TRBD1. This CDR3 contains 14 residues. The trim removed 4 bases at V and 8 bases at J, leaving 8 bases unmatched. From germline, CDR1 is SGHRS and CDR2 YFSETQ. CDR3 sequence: CASSLQQGNGELFF. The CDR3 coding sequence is TGCGCCAGCAGCCTGCAACAGGGGAATGGGGAGCTGTTTTTT. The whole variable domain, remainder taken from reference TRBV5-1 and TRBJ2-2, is KAGVTQTPRYLIKTRGQQVTLSCSPISGHRSVSWYQQTPGQGLQFLFEYFSETQRNKGNFPGRFSGRQFSNSRSEMNVSTLELGDSALYLCASSLQQGNGELFFGEGSRLTVL.

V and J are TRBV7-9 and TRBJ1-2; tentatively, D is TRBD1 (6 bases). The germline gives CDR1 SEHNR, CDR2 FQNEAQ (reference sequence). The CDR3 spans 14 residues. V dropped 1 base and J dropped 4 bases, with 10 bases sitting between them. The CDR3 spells CASSLGLDSYGYTF. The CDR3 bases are TGTGCCAGCAGCTTAGGACTGGACAGCTATGGCTACACCTTC.

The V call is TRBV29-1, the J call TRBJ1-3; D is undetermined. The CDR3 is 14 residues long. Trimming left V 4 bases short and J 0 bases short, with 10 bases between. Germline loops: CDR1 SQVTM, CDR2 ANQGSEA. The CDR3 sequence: CSVVAPGSGNTIYF. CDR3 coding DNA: TGCAGCGTTGTAGCCCCCGGCTCTGGAAACACCATATATTTT. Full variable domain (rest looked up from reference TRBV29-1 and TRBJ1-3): SAVISQKPSRDICQRGTSLTIQCQVDSQVTMMFWYRQQPGQSLTLIATANQGSEATYESGFVIDKFPISRPNLTFSTLTVSNMSPEDSSIYLCSVVAPGSGNTIYFGEGSWLTVV.

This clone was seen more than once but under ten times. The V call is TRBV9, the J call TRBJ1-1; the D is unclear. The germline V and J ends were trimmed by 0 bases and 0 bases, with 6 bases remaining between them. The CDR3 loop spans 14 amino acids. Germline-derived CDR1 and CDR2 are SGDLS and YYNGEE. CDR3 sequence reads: CASSVDGVNTEAFF. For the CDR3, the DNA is TGTGCCAGCAGCGTAGATGGGGTGAACACTGAAGCTTTCTTT.

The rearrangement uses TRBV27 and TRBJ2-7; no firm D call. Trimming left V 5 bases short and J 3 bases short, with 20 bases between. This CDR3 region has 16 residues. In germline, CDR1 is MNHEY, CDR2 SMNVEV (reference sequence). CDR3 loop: CASSHTEVAHYYEQYF. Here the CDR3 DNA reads TGTGCCAGCAGTCATACAGAAGTCGCACACTACTACGAGCAGTACTTC.

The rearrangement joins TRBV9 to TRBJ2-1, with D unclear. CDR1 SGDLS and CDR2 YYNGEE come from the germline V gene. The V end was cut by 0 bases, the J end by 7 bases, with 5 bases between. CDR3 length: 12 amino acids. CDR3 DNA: TGTGCCAGCAGCGTAGAGGGTAATGAGCAGTTCTTC. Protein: CASSVEGNEQFF.

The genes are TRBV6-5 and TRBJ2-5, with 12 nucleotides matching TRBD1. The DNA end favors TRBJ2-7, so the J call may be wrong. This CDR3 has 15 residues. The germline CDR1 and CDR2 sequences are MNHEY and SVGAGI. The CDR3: CASSPGQGAPYEQYF. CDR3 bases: TGTGCCAGCAGCCCGGGACAGGGGGCCCCCTACGAGCAGTACTTC.

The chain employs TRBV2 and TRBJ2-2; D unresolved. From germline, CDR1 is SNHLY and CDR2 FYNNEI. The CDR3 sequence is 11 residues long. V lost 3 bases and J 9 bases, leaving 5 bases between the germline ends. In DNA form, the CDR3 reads TGTGCCAGCAGTGATACCCGGGAGCTGTTTTTT. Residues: CASSDTRELFF.

DNA of the CDR3: TGTGCCAGCAGCTTAGGCCGGCAGGTACAACTCGAGCAGTACTTC. Protein: CASSLGRQVQLEQYF. This chain uses TRBV13 with TRBJ2-7, with unresolved D. Trimming took off 0 bases at V and 6 bases at J, with 15 bases between the two ends. The V gene's germline CDR1 is PRHDT and CDR2 FYEKMQ (reference sequence). This CDR3 has 15 residues.

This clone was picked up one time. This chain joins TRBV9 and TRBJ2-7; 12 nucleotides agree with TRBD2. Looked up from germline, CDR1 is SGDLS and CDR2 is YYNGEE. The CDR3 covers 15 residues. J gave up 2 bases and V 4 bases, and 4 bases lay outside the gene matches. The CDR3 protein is CASSPGLAGTYEQYF. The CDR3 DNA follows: TGTGCCAGCAGCCCTGGACTAGCGGGGACCTACGAGCAGTACTTC.

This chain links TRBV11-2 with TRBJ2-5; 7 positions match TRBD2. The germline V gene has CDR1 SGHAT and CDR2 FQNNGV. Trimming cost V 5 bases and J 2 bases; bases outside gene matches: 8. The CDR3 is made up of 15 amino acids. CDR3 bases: TGTGCCAGCAGCCCAGTTCCGGGAGGACAAGAGACCCAGTACTTC. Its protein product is CASSPVPGGQETQYF.

The CDR3 loop is CASSVGPGFDRGRNYGYTF. The CDR3 DNA reads as TGTGCCAGCAGCGTAGGGCCCGGTTTTGACAGGGGAAGGAACTATGGCTACACCTTC. V usage is TRBV9 and J usage is TRBJ1-2, with TRBD1 matching over 8 bases. Trimming removed 0 bases from V and 2 bases from J; junction bases left unmatched: 15. The CDR3 covers 19 residues. Germline V gene sequence: CDR1 SGDLS, CDR2 YYNGEE.

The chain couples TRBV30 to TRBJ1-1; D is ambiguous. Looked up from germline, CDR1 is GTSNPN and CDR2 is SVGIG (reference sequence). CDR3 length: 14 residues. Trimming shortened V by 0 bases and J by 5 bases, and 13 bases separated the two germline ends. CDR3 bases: TGTGCCTGGAGTGTACGAGGGAAATGGACTGAAGCTTTCTTT. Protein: CAWSVRGKWTEAFF.

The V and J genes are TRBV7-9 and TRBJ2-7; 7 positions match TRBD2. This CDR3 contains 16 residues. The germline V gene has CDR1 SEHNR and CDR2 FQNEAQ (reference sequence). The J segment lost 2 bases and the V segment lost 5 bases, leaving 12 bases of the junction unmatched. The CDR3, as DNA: TGTGCCAGCAGCCCCGCGGTGGGGGGGGACCCCTACGAGCAGTACTTC. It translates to CASSPAVGGDPYEQYF.

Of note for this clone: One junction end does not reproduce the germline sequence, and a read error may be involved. The CDR3 sequence is CASSITGYERYF. In DNA, the CDR3 is TGTGCCAGTAGTATCACCGGCTACGAGCGGTACTTC. The J gene is TRBJ2-7, the V gene TRBV19; D is ambiguous. The CDR3 consists of 12 residues. CDR1 and CDR2 (germline): LNHDA, SQIVND (reference sequence).

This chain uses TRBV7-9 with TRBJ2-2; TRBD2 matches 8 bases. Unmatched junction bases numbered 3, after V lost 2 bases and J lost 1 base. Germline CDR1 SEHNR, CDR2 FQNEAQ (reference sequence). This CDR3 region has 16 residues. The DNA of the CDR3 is TGTGCCAGCAGCTTAAATAGCGGGATGAACACCGGGGAGCTGTTTTTT. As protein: CASSLNSGMNTGELFF.